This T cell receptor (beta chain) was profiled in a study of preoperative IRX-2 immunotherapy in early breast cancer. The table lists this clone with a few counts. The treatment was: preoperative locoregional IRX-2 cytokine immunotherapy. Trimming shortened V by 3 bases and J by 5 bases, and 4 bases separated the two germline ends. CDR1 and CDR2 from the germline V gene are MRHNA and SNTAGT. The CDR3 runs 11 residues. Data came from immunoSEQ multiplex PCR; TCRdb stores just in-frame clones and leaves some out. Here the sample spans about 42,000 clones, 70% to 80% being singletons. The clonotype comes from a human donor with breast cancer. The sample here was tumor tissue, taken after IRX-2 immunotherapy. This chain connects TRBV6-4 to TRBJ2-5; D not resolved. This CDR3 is CASSERETQYF. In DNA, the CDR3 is TGTGCCAGCAGTGAGCGGGAGACCCAGTACTTC.